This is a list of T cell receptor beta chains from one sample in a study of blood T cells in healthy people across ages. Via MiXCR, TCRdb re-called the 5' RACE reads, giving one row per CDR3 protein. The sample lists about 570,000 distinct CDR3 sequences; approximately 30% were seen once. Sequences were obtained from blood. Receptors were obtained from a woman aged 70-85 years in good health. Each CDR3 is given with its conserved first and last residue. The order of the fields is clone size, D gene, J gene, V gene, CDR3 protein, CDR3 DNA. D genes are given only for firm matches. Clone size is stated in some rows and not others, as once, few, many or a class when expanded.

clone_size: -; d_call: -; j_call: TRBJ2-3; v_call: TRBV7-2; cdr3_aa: CASSYDGGPAQYF; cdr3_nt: TGTGCCAGCAGCTATGATGGTGGGCCGGCGCAGTATTTT
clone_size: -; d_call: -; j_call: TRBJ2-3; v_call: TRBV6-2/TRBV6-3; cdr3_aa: CASSYCGLATDTQYF; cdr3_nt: TGTGCCAGCAGTTACTGTGGGCTAGCCACAGATACGCAGTATTTT
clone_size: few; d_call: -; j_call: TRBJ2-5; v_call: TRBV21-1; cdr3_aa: CASSKGTGYGETQYF; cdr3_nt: TGTGCCAGCAGCAAGGGGACGGGATACGGGGAGACCCAGTACTTC
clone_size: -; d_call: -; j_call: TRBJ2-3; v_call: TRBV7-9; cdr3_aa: CASSYPEDTQYF; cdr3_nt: TGTGCCAGCAGCTACCCGGAAGATACGCAGTATTTT
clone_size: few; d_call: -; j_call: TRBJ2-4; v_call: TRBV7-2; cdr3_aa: CASSLTPRLAKNIQYF; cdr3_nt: TGTGCCAGCAGCTTAACCCCTAGACTAGCCAAAAACATTCAGTACTTC
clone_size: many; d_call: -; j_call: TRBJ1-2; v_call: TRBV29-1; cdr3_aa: CSVEKGAEAYGYTF; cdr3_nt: TGCAGCGTTGAAAAAGGGGCGGAGGCCTATGGCTACACCTTC
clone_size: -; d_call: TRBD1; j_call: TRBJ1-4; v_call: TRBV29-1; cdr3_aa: CSVAQGVGEKLFF; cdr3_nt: TGCAGCGTGGCACAGGGGGTCGGGGAAAAACTGTTTTTT
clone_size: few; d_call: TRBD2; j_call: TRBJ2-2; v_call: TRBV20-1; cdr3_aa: CSARRGSGGANTGELFF; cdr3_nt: TGCAGCGCTAGGCGGGGTAGCGGGGGAGCGAACACCGGGGAGCTGTTTTTT
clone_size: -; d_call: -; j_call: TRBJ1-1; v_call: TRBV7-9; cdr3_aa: CASSSLGYEAFF; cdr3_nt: TGTGCCAGCAGCTCCCTGGGGTATGAAGCTTTCTTT
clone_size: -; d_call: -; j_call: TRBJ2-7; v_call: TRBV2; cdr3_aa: CASSRDHREPLYF; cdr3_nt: TGTGCCAGCAGTCGCGATCACAGGGAACCCCTGTATTTC
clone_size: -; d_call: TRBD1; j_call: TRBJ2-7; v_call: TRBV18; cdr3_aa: CASSPTGVRNEQYF; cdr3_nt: TGTGCCAGCTCACCCACAGGGGTCAGAAACGAGCAGTACTTC
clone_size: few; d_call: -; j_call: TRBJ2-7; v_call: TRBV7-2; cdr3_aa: CASSPGQLPYEQYF; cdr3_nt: TGTGCCAGCAGCCCTGGACAGCTTCCTTACGAGCAGTACTTC
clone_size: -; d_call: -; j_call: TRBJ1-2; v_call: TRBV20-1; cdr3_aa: CSARSHPNYGYTF; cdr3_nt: TGCAGTGCTAGGTCTCATCCTAACTATGGCTACACCTTC
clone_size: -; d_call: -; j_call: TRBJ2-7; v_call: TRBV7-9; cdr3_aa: CASSYGDSYEQYF; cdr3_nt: TGTGCCAGCAGCTACGGGGACTCCTACGAGCAGTACTTC
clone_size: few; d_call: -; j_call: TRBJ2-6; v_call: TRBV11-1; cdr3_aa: CASSTPGANILTF; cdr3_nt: TGTGCCAGCAGCACCCCTGGGGCCAACATCCTGACTTTC
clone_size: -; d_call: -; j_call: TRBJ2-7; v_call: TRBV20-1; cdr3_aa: CSARDFRTSPDEQYF; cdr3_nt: TGCAGTGCTAGAGATTTCCGGACGTCTCCGGACGAGCAGTACTTC
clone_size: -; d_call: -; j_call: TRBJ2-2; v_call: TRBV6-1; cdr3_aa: CASTRDEGNTGELFF; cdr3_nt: TGTGCCAGCACCCGAGACGAGGGGAACACCGGGGAGCTGTTTTTT
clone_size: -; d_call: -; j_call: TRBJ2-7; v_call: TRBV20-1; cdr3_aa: CSASYSDTLSYGQYF; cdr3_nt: TGCAGTGCTAGCTATTCGGACACCCTATCCTATGGGCAGTACTTC
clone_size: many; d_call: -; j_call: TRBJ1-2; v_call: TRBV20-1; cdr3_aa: CSARDAGAQGYTF; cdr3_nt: TGCAGTGCTAGAGACGCAGGGGCGCAGGGCTACACCTTC
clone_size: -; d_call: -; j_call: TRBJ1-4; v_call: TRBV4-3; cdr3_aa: CASSQDKGGGQLFF; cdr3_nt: TGCGCCAGCAGCCAAGACAAGGGAGGGGGACAACTGTTTTTT
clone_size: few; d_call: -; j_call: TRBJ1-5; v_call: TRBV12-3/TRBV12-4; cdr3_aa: CASSFRRGVNQPQHF; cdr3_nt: TGTGCCAGCAGTTTTCGCCGGGGTGTCAATCAGCCCCAGCATTTT
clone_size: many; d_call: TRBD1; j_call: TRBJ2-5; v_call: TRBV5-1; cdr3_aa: CATSTGANFQETQYF; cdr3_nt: TGCGCCACCTCGACAGGGGCGAACTTTCAAGAGACCCAGTACTTC